This T cell receptor (beta chain) was found in a study of CD8+ T cells in alopecia areata. Study-level information: Percentage of affected scalp area was the basis on which treated patients' severity was scored. Regarding the study as a whole: More clonal than normal scalp was lesional scalp, particularly alopecia totalis/universalis.

The treatment denotes: oral pan-JAK inhibitor, 5-10 mg twice daily. A FACSAria was used to sort CD4+ and CD8+ T cells. These cells came from PBMCs. As for this clone: The target antigen is unknown.

Extracted RNA was reverse transcribed into cDNA, the sequencing template. The protocol was immunoSEQ multiplex PCR, while the TCRdb copy is restricted to in-frame clones and leaves out a portion. Here the sample spans 270,000 or so clones, roughly 50% being singletons. The sample in question was CD4+ T cells sorted from blood, obtained at week 24, from a patient treated with tofacitinib. The clonotype was recovered from a human donor with alopecia areata.

DNA for the CDR3: TGCGCCAGCAGCCAGCTCGGCACAGATACGCAGTATTTT. This gives the protein CASSQLGTDTQYF. The V call is TRBV4-1, the J call TRBJ2-3, with D hard to call. Looked up from germline, CDR1 is MGHRA and CDR2 is YSYEKL. V was clipped by 3 bases and J by 1 base, with 5 bases between them. CDR3 length equals 13 residues.